This T cell receptor beta chain was documented in a study of radiation and T cells in renal cell carcinoma (TCRdb year 2020). Regarding the complete study: In total, about 53 samples, comprising roughly 25 tumors and around 27 peripheral blood samples, were subjected to TCR beta sequencing. In the 45 to 65 samples combined, 4,016,671 unique CDR3 nucleotide sequences were found, encoding 2 million to 3 million unique CDR3 amino acid sequences. The last blood draw occurred 4 weeks after radiation, at the same time as nephrectomy. What the study reported, not specific to this receptor: In blood, the top tumor clonotypes increased from baseline to 2 weeks after radiation and then shrank by 4 weeks, which suggests a temporary expansion of tumor-resident clones. Changes in the blood repertoire were not tracked past 4 weeks after treatment. With a single-armed trial design, the study had no way to address how radiation dose or scheduling affects the TCR repertoire. No pretreatment tumor biopsies were available, so the baseline intratumoral presence of clonotypes could not be determined.

TCR beta libraries were generated from genomic DNA with the immunoSEQ kit, following the manufacturer's recommendations. To prepare libraries, a first multiplex PCR with proprietary primers was run, followed by a second PCR that added unique barcodes, and a bead cleanup was done after each round. Each sample batch included a kit-provided positive control reaction and a negative control reaction. The final libraries were assessed on an Agilent 4200 TapeStation D1000 ScreenTape, pooled by volume, and quantified by qPCR. Sequencing was performed on an Illumina NextSeq500 using a MidOutput 150-cycle cartridge, with 156 Read1 cycles, 15 Index1 cycles, and the kit custom primers. The pooled library was loaded at 0.8 to 1 pM with a roughly 20% PhiX control spike-in. The paper's processing steps were these. Vendor-processed data were analyzed in R, and a clonotype was defined as all T cells sharing the same CDR3 nucleotide sequence. For clone abundance analyses, frequencies were normalized to the 10,000 most abundant clones per sample. Before analysis, public T cell clones were removed, and these numbered fewer than six per sample on average. An abundance difference of at least 32-fold between compartments was the criterion for calling clonotypes tumor-enriched or baseline blood-enriched. Clonotypes expanded or contracted between blood time points were identified with a beta-binomial differential abundance model. The Baroni-Urbani and Buser coefficient was used to measure tumor-blood repertoire similarity, and groups were compared with two-tailed Wilcoxon tests in R. TCRdb carries this immuneACCESS record with in-frame sequences only. Its versions omit some clonotypes, under half of them owing to an unresolved V gene in the studies checked, with the rest unexplained. The D gene and trimming were derived from the DNA, and the V and J assignments and clone size from that table. This sample gives 150,000 to 200,000 clones in total; roughly nine tenths of them show up just once. About 11% of the sample rests with the top ten.

CDR1 and CDR2, per the germline V gene, are SGDLS and YYNGEE. The CDR3 measures 13 amino acids from cysteine to phenylalanine. Of the read, only the CDR3 DNA is kept; its 39 bases are in frame from base 1. V is reduced by 0 bases and J by 6 bases, leaving a spacing of 6 bases between them. In the paper's terms, the time point label means: blood 4 weeks post-SBRT, at nephrectomy. The treatment or condition label on this specimen signifies: 15 Gy SBRT to primary tumor, nephrectomy 4 weeks later. Samples were obtained from a clinical trial, in which 15 Gy stereotactic body radiation therapy was delivered to primary renal cell carcinomas and nephrectomy was performed 4 weeks later. To follow tumor-enriched clonotypes, serial peripheral blood was collected from radiation-treated patients at baseline and at 2 weeks and 4 weeks after SBRT. Renal cell carcinoma with clear cell pathology was present in all patients. The QIAamp DNA Blood Mini Kit (Qiagen) was used to prepare genomic DNA for TCR sequencing. Only samples passing all quality control checks were included in the analyses.

With regard to this clone: Its cognate antigen has yet to be identified. Base qualities are not provided; no much larger clone lies one nucleotide away.

The sample here was blood, taken from a patient whose treatment included radiotherapy and nephrectomy. The chain is assembled from TRBV9 and TRBJ2-2; a tentative D match to TRBD2 spans 5 bases. The sequence came from a woman aged 45 to 65 with renal cell carcinoma. The sequence in DNA is TGTGCCAGCAGCGTAGTCGGGGCCGGGGAGCTGTTTTTT. This codes for CASSVVGAGELFF.